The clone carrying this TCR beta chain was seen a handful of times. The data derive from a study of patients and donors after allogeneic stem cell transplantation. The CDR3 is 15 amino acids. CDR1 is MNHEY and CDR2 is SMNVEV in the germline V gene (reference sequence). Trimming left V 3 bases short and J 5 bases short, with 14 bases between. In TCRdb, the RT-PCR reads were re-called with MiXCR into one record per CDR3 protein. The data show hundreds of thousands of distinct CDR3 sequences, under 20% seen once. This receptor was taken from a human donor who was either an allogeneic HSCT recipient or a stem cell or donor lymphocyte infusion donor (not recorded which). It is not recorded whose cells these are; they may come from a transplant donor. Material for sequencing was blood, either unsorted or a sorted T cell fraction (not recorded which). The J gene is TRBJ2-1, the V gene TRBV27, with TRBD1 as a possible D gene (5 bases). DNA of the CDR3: TGTGCCAGCAGTTTTCAGGGTAAGACACACAATGAGCAGTTCTTC. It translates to CASSFQGKTHNEQFF.